This T cell receptor (beta chain) was sequenced during a study of T cells after yellow fever vaccination. Study-level background: Preparing low-cell-number fractions relied on SMART-Seq v4 Ultra Low Input. Study-level points and caveats: Most primary-vaccination clones recurred post-booster (about 96% CD4, 85% to 90% CD8). Some clonotypes, a small share, were shared between CD4 and CD8 compartments. Weaker, the secondary response had a peak occurring faster, on day 5 versus 15.

This clonotype was counted many times. The antigen is unknown. TCRdb itself ran the 5' RACE reads through MiXCR, one entry per CDR3 protein. This sample has about 68,000 distinct CDR3 sequences, with around 7% found just once. There are 16 residues in the CDR3. Germline V lookup: CDR1 SGHAT, CDR2 FQNNGV. V trimming: 5 bases; J trimming: 3 bases; junction bases outside the gene matches: 8. Sequenced material: CD8+ T cells sorted from PBMCs, taken around 45 days after the first yellow fever vaccination. The source is a man younger than 35 who received the YFV17D yellow fever vaccine. V and J are TRBV11-2 and TRBJ2-7; 12 bases align to TRBD2. The CDR3 is CASSPHPGLAGYEQYF. CDR3 coding DNA: TGTGCCAGCAGCCCCCACCCGGGACTAGCGGGCTACGAGCAGTACTTC.